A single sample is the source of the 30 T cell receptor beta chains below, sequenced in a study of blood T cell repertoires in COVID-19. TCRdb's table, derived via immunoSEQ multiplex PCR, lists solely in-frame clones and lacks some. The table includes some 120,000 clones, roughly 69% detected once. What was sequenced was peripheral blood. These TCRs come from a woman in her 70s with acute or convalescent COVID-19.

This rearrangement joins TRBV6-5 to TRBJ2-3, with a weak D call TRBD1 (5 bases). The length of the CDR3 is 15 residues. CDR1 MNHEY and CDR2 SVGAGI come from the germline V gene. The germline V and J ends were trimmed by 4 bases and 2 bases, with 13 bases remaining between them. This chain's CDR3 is CASSSQGKDTDTQYF. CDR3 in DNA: TGTGCCAGCAGTTCTCAGGGAAAAGACACAGATACGCAGTATTTT.

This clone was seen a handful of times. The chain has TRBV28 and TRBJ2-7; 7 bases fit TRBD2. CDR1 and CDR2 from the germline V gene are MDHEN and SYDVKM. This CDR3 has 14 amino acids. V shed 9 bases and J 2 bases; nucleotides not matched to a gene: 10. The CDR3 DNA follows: TGTGCCAGTGGCAAGCCACGGGGGGCCTACGAGCAGTACTTC. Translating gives CASGKPRGAYEQYF.

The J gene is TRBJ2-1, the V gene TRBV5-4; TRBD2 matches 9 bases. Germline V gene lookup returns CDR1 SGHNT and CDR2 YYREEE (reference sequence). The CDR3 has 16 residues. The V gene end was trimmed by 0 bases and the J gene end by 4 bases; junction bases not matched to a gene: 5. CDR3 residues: CASSLGASGVYNEQFF. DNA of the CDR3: TGTGCCAGCAGCTTGGGGGCTAGCGGGGTATACAATGAGCAGTTCTTC.

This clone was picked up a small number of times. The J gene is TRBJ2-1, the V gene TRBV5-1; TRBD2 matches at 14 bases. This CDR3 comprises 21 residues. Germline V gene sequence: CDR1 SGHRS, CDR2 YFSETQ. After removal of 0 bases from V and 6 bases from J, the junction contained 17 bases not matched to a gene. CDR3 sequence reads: CASSLGLAGGPTRALGNEQFF. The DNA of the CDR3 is TGCGCCAGCAGCTTGGGACTAGCGGGAGGGCCCACCCGGGCACTTGGCAATGAGCAGTTCTTC.

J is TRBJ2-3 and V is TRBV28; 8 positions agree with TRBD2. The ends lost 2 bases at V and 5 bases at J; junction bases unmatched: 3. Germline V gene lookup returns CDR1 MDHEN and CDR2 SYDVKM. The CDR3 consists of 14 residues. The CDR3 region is CASSLAGGVDTQYF. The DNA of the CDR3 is TGTGCCAGCAGTTTAGCGGGAGGTGTAGATACGCAGTATTTT. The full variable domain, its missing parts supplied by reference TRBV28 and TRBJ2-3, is DVKVTQSSRYLVKRTGEKVFLECVQDMDHENMFWYRQDPGLGLRLIYFSYDVKMKEKGDIPEGYSVSREKKERFSLILESASTNQTSMYLCASSLAGGVDTQYFGPGTRLTVL.

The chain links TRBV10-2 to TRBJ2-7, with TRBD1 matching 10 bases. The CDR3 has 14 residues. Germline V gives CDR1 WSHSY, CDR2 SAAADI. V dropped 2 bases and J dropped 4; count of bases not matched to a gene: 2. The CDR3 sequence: CASSEPGQGYEQYF. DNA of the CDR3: TGCGCCAGCAGTGAGCCGGGACAGGGGTACGAGCAGTACTTC.

CDR3 residues: CASESGGRKGELFF. CDR3 in DNA: TGTGCCAGCGAATCCGGCGGGAGAAAGGGGGAGCTGTTTTTT. The chain recombines TRBV6-6 with TRBJ2-2; 7 bases are a match to TRBD2. This CDR3 comprises 14 residues. V shed 8 bases and J 8 bases; nucleotides not matched to a gene: 11. Germline CDR1 is MNHNY and CDR2 is SVGAGI (reference sequence).

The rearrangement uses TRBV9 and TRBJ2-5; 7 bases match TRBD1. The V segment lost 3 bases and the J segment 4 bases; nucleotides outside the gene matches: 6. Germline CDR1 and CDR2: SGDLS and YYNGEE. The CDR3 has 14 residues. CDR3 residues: CASSADRVTETQYF. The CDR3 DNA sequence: TGTGCCAGCAGCGCAGACAGGGTAACAGAGACCCAGTACTTC.

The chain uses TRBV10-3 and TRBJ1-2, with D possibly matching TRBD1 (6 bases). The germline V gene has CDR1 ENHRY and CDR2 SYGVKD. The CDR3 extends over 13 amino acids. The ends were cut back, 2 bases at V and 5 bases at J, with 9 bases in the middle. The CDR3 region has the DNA TGTGCCATCAGTGAGGGACAGCGATATGGCTACACCTTC. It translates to CAISEGQRYGYTF.

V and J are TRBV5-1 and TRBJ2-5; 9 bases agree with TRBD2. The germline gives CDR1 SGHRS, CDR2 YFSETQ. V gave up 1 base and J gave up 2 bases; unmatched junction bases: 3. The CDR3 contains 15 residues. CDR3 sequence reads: CASSLKRGEQETQYF. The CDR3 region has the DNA TGCGCCAGCAGCTTGAAGCGGGGGGAACAAGAGACCCAGTACTTC.

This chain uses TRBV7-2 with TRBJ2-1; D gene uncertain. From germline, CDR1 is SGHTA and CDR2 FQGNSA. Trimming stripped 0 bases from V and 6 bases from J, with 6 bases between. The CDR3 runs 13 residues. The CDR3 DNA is TGTGCCAGCAGCTTAGCGGAGCGCAATGAGCAGTTCTTC. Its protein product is CASSLAERNEQFF. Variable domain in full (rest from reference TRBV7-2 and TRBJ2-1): GAGVSQSPSNKVTEKGKDVELRCDPISGHTALYWYRQSLGQGLEFLIYFQGNSAPDKSGLPSDRFSAERTGGSVSTLTIQRTQQEDSAVYLCASSLAERNEQFFGPGTRLTVL.

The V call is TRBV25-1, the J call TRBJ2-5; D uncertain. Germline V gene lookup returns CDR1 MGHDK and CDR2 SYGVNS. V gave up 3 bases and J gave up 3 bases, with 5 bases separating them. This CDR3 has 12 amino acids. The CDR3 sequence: CASSESEETQYF. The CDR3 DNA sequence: TGTGCCAGCAGTGAGTCAGAAGAGACCCAGTACTTC.

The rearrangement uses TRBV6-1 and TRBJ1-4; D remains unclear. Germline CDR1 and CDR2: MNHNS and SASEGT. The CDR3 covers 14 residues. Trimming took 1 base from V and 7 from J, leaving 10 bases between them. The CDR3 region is CASSEVEGSEKLFF. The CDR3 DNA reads TGTGCCAGCAGTGAAGTTGAAGGGAGTGAAAAACTGTTTTTT.

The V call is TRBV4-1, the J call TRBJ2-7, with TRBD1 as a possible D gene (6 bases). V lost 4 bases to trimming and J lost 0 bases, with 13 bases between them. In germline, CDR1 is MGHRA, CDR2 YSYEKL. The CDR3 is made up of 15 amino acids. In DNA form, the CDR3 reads TGCGCCAGCAGCCCAGGGGCCTCGGCCTCCTACGAGCAGTACTTC. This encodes CASSPGASASYEQYF.

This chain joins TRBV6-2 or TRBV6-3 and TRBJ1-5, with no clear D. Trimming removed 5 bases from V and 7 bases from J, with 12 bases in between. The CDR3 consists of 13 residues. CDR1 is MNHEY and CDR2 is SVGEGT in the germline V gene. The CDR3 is CASSRGGWQPQHF. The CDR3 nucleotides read TGTGCCAGCAGTCGGGGAGGTTGGCAGCCCCAGCATTTT.

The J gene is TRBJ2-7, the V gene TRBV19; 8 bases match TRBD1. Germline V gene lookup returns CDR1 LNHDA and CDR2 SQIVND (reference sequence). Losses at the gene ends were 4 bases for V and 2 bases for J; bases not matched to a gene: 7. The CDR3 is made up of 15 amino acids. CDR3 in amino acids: CASSKGTGSTYEQYF. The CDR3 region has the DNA TGTGCCAGTAGTAAGGGGACAGGTTCAACCTACGAGCAGTACTTC.

The CDR3: CASSQSRYEAFF. CDR3 bases: TGTGCCAGTAGTCAATCACGCTATGAAGCTTTCTTT. This chain connects TRBV19 to TRBJ1-1; the D is unclear. The CDR3 is 12 residues long. Germline values: CDR1 LNHDA, CDR2 SQIVND (reference sequence). The V and J ends lost 5 bases and 7 bases respectively, with 11 bases between them.

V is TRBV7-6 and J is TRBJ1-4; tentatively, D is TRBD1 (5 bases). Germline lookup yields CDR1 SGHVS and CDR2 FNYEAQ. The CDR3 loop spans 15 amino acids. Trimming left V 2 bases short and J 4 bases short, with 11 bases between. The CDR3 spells CASSLTGGYNEKLFF. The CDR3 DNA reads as TGTGCCAGCAGCTTAACGGGGGGATATAATGAAAAACTGTTTTTT.

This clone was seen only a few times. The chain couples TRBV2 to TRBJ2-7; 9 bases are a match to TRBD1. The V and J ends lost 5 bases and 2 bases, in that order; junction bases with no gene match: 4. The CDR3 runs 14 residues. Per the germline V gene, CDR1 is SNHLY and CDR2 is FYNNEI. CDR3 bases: TGTGCCAGCAGTAGGGGACAGGGCACCTACGAGCAGTACTTC. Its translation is CASSRGQGTYEQYF. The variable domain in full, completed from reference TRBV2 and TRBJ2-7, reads EPEVTQTPSHQVTQMGQEVILRCVPISNHLYFYWYRQILGQKVEFLVSFYNNEISEKSEIFDDQFSVERPDGSNFTLKIRSTKLEDSAMYFCASSRGQGTYEQYFGPGTRLTVT.

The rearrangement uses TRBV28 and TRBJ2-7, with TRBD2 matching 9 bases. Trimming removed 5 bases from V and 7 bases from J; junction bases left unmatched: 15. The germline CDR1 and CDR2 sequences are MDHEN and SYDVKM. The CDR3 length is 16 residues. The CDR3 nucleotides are TGTGCCAGCAGTCCTGCTAGCGGGATTATACGGCTGGAGCAGTACTTC. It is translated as CASSPASGIIRLEQYF.

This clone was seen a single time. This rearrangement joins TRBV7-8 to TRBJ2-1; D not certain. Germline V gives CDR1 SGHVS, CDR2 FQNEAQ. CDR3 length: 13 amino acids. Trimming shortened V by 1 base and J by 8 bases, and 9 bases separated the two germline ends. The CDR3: CASSLVIAYEQFF. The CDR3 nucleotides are TGTGCCAGCAGCTTAGTAATAGCCTATGAGCAGTTCTTC.

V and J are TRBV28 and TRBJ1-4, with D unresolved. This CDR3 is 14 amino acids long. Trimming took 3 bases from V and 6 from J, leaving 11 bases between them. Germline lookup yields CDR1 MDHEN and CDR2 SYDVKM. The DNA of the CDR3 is TGTGCCAGCAGTTTGAGTCAGGTGGATGAAAAACTGTTTTTT. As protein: CASSLSQVDEKLFF.

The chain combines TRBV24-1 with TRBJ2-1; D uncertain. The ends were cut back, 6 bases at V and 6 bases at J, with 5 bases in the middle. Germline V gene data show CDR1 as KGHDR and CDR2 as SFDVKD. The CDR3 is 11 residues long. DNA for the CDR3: TGTGCCACCAGTAGGAGCAATGAGCAGTTCTTC. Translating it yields CATSRSNEQFF.

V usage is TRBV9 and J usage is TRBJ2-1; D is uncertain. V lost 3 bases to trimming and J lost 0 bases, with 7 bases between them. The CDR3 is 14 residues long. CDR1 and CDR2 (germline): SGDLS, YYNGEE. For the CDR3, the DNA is TGTGCCAGCAGCGCCGGGTTCTCCTACAATGAGCAGTTCTTC. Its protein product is CASSAGFSYNEQFF.

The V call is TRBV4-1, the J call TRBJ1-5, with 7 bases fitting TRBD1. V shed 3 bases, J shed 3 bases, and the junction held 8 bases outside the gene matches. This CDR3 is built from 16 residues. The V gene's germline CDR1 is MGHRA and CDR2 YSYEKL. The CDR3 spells CASSQYDREDNQPQHF. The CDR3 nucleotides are TGCGCCAGCAGCCAGTACGACAGGGAGGACAATCAGCCCCAGCATTTT.

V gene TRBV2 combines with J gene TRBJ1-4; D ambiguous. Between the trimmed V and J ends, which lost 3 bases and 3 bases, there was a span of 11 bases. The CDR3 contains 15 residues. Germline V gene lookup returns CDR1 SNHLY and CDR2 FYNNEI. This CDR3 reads CASSDFLGANEKLFF. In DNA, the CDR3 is TGTGCCAGCAGTGACTTTCTGGGAGCTAATGAAAAACTGTTTTTT. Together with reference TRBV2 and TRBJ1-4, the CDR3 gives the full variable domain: EPEVTQTPSHQVTQMGQEVILRCVPISNHLYFYWYRQILGQKVEFLVSFYNNEISEKSEIFDDQFSVERPDGSNFTLKIRSTKLEDSAMYFCASSDFLGANEKLFFGSGTQLSVL.

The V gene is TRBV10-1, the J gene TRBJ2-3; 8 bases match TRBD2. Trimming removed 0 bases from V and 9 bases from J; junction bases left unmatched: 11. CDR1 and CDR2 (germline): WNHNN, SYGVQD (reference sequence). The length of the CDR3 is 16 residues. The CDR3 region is CASSESAGGPPETQYF. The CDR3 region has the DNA TGCGCCAGCAGTGAGTCGGCGGGGGGCCCACCTGAAACGCAGTATTTT.

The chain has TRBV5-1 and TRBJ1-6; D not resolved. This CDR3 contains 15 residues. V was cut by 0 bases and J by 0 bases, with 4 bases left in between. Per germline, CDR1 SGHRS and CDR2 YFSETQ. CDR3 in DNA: TGCGCCAGCAGCTTGGGGAGCTCCTATAATTCACCCCTCCACTTT. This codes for CASSLGSSYNSPLHF.

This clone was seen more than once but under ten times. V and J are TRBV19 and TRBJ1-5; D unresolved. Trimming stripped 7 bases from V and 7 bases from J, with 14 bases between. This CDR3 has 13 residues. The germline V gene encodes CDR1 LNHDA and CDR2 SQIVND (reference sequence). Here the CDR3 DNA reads TGTGCCAGTACCCCCCCAAGCGGCCAGCCCCAGCATTTT. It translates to CASTPPSGQPQHF.

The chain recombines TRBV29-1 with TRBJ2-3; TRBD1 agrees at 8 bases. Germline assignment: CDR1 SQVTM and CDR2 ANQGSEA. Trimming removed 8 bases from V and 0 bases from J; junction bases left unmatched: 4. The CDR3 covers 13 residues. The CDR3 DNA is TGCAGCTGCCGACAGGGGAGCACAGATACGCAGTATTTT. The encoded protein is CSCRQGSTDTQYF.